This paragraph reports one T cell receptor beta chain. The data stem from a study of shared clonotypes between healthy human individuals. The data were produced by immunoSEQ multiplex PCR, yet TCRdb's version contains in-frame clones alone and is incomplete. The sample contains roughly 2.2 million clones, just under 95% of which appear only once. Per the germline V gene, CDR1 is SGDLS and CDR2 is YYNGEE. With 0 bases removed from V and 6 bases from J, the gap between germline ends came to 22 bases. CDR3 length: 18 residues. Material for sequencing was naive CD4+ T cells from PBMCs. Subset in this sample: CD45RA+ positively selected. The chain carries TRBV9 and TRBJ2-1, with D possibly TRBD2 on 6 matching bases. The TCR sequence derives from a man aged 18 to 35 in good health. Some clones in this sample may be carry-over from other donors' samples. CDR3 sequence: CASSVDGGLRGLGNEQFF. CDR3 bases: TGTGCCAGCAGCGTAGACGGAGGACTAAGGGGCTTGGGCAATGAGCAGTTCTTC.